Listed here are 21 T cell receptor beta chains from one sample, sequenced in a study of CD8 T cells in ankylosing spondylitis. MiXCR was run by TCRdb on the 5' RACE reads, yielding one entry per CDR3 protein. The sample consists of about 210,000 distinct CDR3 sequences, roughly 8.2% of them appearing once. Sequenced material: blood, either unsorted or a sorted T cell fraction (not recorded which). The source of these receptors is a female donor with ankylosing spondylitis or in good health (not recorded which).

This clonotype has only a few counts. This chain connects TRBV18 to TRBJ1-1; D call uncertain. The V gene's germline CDR1 is KGHSH and CDR2 LQKENI. CDR3 length: 13 amino acids. V lost 6 bases to trimming and J lost 4 bases, with 12 bases between them. This CDR3 is CASSIQPLTEAFF. The CDR3 region has the DNA TGTGCCAGCTCGATCCAGCCCCTCACTGAAGCTTTCTTT.

This clonotype was seen ten or more times. The rearrangement uses TRBV6-1 and TRBJ2-5; a weak D match, TRBD1 (5 bases). Germline lookup yields CDR1 MNHNS and CDR2 SASEGT. V shed 6 bases and J shed 7 bases, with 21 bases lying between them. The CDR3 extends over 15 amino acids. Here the CDR3 reads CASSPRWGSQGTQYF. The CDR3 nucleotides read TGTGCCAGCAGCCCGCGATGGGGTTCGCAGGGGACCCAGTACTTC.

The CDR3 DNA is TGTGCCAGCAGCTTAGTAGGTGGGGGGAATCAGCCCCAGCATTTT. This translates into CASSLVGGGNQPQHF. This chain uses TRBV7-2 with TRBJ1-5; tentatively, D is TRBD1 (5 bases). The CDR3 covers 15 residues. The germline V and J ends were trimmed by 1 base and 4 bases, with 11 bases remaining between them. Per germline, CDR1 SGHTA and CDR2 FQGNSA.

This clonotype appeared many times. The V call is TRBV9, the J call TRBJ1-2, with D hard to call. The CDR3 extends over 15 amino acids. Germline lookup yields CDR1 SGDLS and CDR2 YYNGEE. The V and J ends lost 5 bases and 6 bases respectively, with 20 bases between them. CDR3 nucleotides: TGTGCCAGCAGTGGAGACCCGGCCGTCATGGATGGCTACACCTTC. Its translation is CASSGDPAVMDGYTF.

The chain links TRBV12-3 or TRBV12-4 to TRBJ2-5, with TRBD1 matching over 12 bases. This CDR3 contains 16 residues. V lost 2 bases to trimming and J lost 5 bases; unmatched junction nucleotides: 6. The CDR3 DNA reads TGTGCCAGCAGTTTACCGGGACAGGGGGCAGCGGAGACCCAGTACTTC. Amino acids: CASSLPGQGAAETQYF.

Many counts were recorded for this clonotype. This chain joins TRBV7-9 and TRBJ1-4, with TRBD1 matching over 7 bases. J lost 4 bases, V lost 8 bases, and 7 bases had no gene match. This CDR3 is built from 14 residues. Germline-derived CDR1 and CDR2 are SEHNR and FQNEAQ (reference sequence). The CDR3 spells CASGQAGGNEKLFF. CDR3 bases: TGTGCCAGCGGACAGGCGGGTGGTAATGAAAAACTGTTTTTT.

There are many counts of this clonotype. The chain couples TRBV29-1 to TRBJ2-1; the match to TRBD2 covers 9 bases. Germline loops: CDR1 SQVTM, CDR2 ANQGSEA. The junction had 6 bases not matched to a gene; V was cut back by 1 base and J by 2 bases. The CDR3 runs to 16 residues. CDR3 in amino acids: CSVEGVTSGTYNEQFF. The DNA of the CDR3 is TGCAGCGTTGAAGGGGTGACTAGCGGCACCTACAATGAGCAGTTCTTC.

In its sample, this clonotype was seen many times. The chain uses TRBV12-3 or TRBV12-4 and TRBJ1-1, with D unresolved. Trimming pared 2 bases from V and 0 bases from J, leaving 13 bases between. This CDR3 is 16 amino acids long. CDR3 sequence reads: CASSLLSPAMNTEAFF. CDR3 DNA: TGTGCCAGCAGTTTACTCTCCCCCGCGATGAACACTGAAGCTTTCTTT.

This chain links TRBV5-1 with TRBJ2-5; TRBD2 matches 10 bases. V lost 4 bases to trimming and J lost 4 bases; unmatched junction nucleotides: 10. Germline CDR1 is SGHRS and CDR2 is YFSETQ. The length of the CDR3 is 16 residues. The CDR3 DNA is TGCGCCAGCAGCCAGCAACTAGCGGGATTGGGAGAGACCCAGTACTTC. This codes for CASSQQLAGLGETQYF.

This clonotype was picked up many times. This chain joins TRBV4-3 and TRBJ2-7; no clear D. The V gene lost 1 base and the J gene lost 0 bases, with 4 bases spanning the gap. The CDR3 length is 13 residues. Germline CDR1 LGHNA, CDR2 YSLEER. The CDR3 sequence is CASSQVTSYEQYF. Here the CDR3 DNA reads TGCGCCAGCAGCCAAGTGACCTCCTACGAGCAGTACTTC.

This clonotype was counted ten times or more. V and J are TRBV7-9 and TRBJ1-2; D may be TRBD1 (5 bases). CDR3 length: 15 amino acids. Trimming took off 0 bases at V and 3 bases at J, with 11 bases between the two ends. Germline CDR1 reads SEHNR; CDR2 reads FQNEAQ (reference sequence). CDR3 coding DNA: TGTGCCAGCAGCTTAGCGGGCAGGGTGGACTATGGCTACACCTTC. Encoded protein: CASSLAGRVDYGYTF.

This clonotype was observed many times. The rearrangement uses TRBV7-2 and TRBJ2-4; 8 bases are shared with TRBD2. This CDR3 contains 17 residues. Germline-derived CDR1 and CDR2 are SGHTA and FQGNSA. V trimming: 0 bases; J trimming: 8 bases; junction bases outside the gene matches: 12. The CDR3 DNA follows: TGTGCCAGCAGCTTAGCGGAGGGAAGGGTTAGCGGGGACATTCAGTACTTC. Translated, it gives CASSLAEGRVSGDIQYF.

This clonotype was counted ten times or more. The gene calls are TRBV20-1 and TRBJ2-5; D possibly corresponds to TRBD1 (7 bases). The CDR3 is 13 amino acids. In germline, CDR1 is DFQATT, CDR2 SNEGSKA (reference sequence). The ends were cut back, 4 bases at V and 5 bases at J, with 14 bases in the middle. The CDR3 nucleotides are TGCAGTGCTAAGGAGGGGGCATGGGAGACCCAGTACTTC. Translation gives CSAKEGAWETQYF.

The table lists this clonotype with many counts. The gene calls are TRBV28 and TRBJ2-1, with D tentatively TRBD1 (6 bases). Germline V CDR1 and CDR2: MDHEN, SYDVKM. The CDR3 sequence is 16 residues long. The V gene lost 5 bases and the J gene lost 5 bases, with 19 bases spanning the gap. In DNA form, the CDR3 reads TGTGCCAGCAGTCCAACCCTAGCCGGGACACACAATGAGCAGTTCTTC. Its translation: CASSPTLAGTHNEQFF.

The chain uses TRBV7-8 and TRBJ1-1, with 7 nucleotides matching TRBD1. J gave up 6 bases and V 4 bases, and 14 bases lay outside the gene matches. This CDR3 is built from 16 residues. Germline V gene data show CDR1 as SGHVS and CDR2 as FQNEAQ. The CDR3 loop is CASSSPLGLGQSEAFF. CDR3 in DNA: TGTGCCAGCAGCTCGCCTCTCGGACTGGGACAGTCTGAAGCTTTCTTT.

Ten or more counts support this clonotype. The rearrangement joins TRBV5-1 to TRBJ2-1, with TRBD2 matching over 14 bases. The CDR3 is made up of 20 amino acids. Per germline, CDR1 SGHRS and CDR2 YFSETQ. V shed 4 bases and J 0 bases; nucleotides not matched to a gene: 12. CDR3: CASSKPRPGTSGSSYNEQFF. CDR3 nucleotides: TGCGCCAGCAGCAAACCGAGACCCGGGACTAGCGGGAGCTCCTACAATGAGCAGTTCTTC.

J is TRBJ2-7 and V is TRBV30, with 7 bases lining up with TRBD1. From germline, CDR1 is GTSNPN and CDR2 SVGIG (reference sequence). CDR3 size: 20 residues. Trimming cost V 5 bases and J 1 base; bases outside gene matches: 26. Here the CDR3 DNA reads TGTGCCTGGGAGGGCCGTAGCGCGAAGACAGGGACCATTGCTTCCTACGAGCAGTACTTC. Amino acids: CAWEGRSAKTGTIASYEQYF.

This chain connects TRBV20-1 to TRBJ1-1, with D hard to call. The V gene's germline CDR1 is DFQATT and CDR2 SNEGSKA (reference sequence). This CDR3 comprises 15 residues. V was cut by 3 bases and J by 0 bases, with 14 bases left in between. DNA for the CDR3: TGCAGTGCTAGTGAGGCCACCGGGTTGAACACTGAAGCTTTCTTT. Translating gives CSASEATGLNTEAFF.

This clonotype was counted at least ten times. The CDR3 coding sequence is TGCGCCAGCAGCCCAGACAGGGTCTCTGGAAAACTGTTTTTT. Translating it yields CASSPDRVSGKLFF. V usage is TRBV5-1 and J usage is TRBJ1-4; 7 positions match TRBD1. After removal of 4 bases from V and 10 bases from J, the junction contained 10 bases not matched to a gene. This CDR3 spans 14 amino acids. CDR1 SGHRS and CDR2 YFSETQ come from the germline V gene.

This clonotype was observed at least ten times. CDR3 coding DNA: TGCAGCGTTGTGGGTAGGTCGGACGAGCAGTACTTC. The encoded protein is CSVVGRSDEQYF. V gene TRBV29-1 combines with J gene TRBJ2-7, with no clear D. With 4 bases removed from V and 5 bases from J, the gap between germline ends came to 12 bases. This CDR3 is 12 amino acids long. The germline V gene encodes CDR1 SQVTM and CDR2 ANQGSEA.

In its sample, this clonotype was seen many times. CDR3 amino acids: CASSFLPPDTQYF. In nucleotides, the CDR3 is TGCGCCAGCAGCTTCCTCCCCCCAGATACGCAGTATTTT. This chain uses TRBV5-1 with TRBJ2-3; D is unresolved. Germline CDR1 is SGHRS and CDR2 is YFSETQ. CDR3 length: 13 amino acids. Trimming cost V 2 bases and J 4 bases, with 8 bases left between them.